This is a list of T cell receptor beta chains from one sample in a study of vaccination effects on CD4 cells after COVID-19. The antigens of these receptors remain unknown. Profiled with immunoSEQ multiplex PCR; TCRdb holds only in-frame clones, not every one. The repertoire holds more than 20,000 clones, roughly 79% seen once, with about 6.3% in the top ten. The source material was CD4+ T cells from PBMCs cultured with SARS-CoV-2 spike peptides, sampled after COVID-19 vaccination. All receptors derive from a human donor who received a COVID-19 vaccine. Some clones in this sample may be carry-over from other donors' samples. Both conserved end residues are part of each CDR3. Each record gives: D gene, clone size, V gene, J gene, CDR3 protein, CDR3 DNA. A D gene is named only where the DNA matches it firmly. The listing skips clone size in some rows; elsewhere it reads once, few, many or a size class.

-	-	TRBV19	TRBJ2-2	CASSRGTPSTGELFF	TGTGCCAGTAGTCGGGGGACACCTTCCACCGGGGAGCTGTTTTTT
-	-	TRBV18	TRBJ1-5	CASSPDGGNQPQHF	TGTGCCAGCTCACCGGACGGTGGGAATCAGCCCCAGCATTTT
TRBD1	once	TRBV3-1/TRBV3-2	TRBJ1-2	CASSQARDRVWGYTF	TGTGCCAGCAGCCAAGCCCGGGACAGGGTCTGGGGCTACACCTTC
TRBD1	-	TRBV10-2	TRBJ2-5	CASRGQGRETQYF	TGCGCCAGCAGGGGACAGGGGAGAGAGACCCAGTACTTC
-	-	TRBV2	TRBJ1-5	CASSDWGPGNQPQHF	TGTGCCAGCAGTGATTGGGGGCCAGGCAATCAGCCCCAGCATTTT
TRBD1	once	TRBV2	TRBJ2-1	CASRDRTGGHNEQFF	TGTGCCAGCAGGGATAGAACAGGGGGCCACAATGAGCAGTTCTTC
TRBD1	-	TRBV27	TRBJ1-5	CASSFRGLNQPQHF	TGTGCCAGCAGTTTCAGGGGGCTCAATCAGCCCCAGCATTTT
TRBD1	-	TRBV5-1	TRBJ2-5	CASSGTDRGVRETQYF	TGCGCCAGCAGCGGGACGGACAGGGGAGTGCGAGAGACCCAGTACTTC
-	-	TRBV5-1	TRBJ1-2	CASSPSGQPLYGYTF	TGCGCCAGCAGCCCCTCCGGACAGCCTCTCTATGGCTACACCTTC
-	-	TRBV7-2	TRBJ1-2	CASSFFGGDGYTF	TGTGCCAGCAGCTTCTTCGGAGGGGACGGCTACACCTTC
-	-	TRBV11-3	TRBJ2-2	CASSPRLELNTGELFF	TGTGCCAGCAGCCCCCGGTTAGAATTGAACACCGGGGAGCTGTTTTTT
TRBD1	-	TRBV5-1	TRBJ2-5	CASSYGQGTSMAQYF	TGCGCCAGCAGCTATGGACAGGGCACGTCTATGGCCCAGTACTTC
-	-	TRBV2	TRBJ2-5	CASSGVAGAQETQYF	TGTGCCAGCAGTGGTGTGGCAGGGGCACAAGAGACCCAGTACTTC
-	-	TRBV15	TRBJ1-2	CATSTFEGYTF	TGTGCCACCAGCACATTCGAAGGCTACACCTTC
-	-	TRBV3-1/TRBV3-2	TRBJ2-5	CASSQVAALGQETQYF	TGTGCCAGCAGCCAAGTCGCCGCTCTCGGGCAAGAGACCCAGTACTTC
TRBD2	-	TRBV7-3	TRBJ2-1	CASSLDSGGANEQFF	TGTGCCAGCAGCTTGGATAGCGGGGGGGCGAATGAGCAGTTCTTC
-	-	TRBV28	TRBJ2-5	CASRSGAGETQYF	TGTGCCAGCAGGTCGGGGGCGGGAGAGACCCAGTACTTC
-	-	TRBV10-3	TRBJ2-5	CAISEGGETQYF	TGTGCCATCAGTGAAGGGGGAGAGACCCAGTACTTC
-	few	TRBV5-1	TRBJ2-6	CASSIYSGANVLTF	TGCGCCAGCAGCATATACTCTGGGGCCAACGTCCTGACTTTC
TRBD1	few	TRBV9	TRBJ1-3	CASSGGQGRPGNTIYF	TGTGCCAGCAGCGGGGGACAGGGAAGACCTGGAAACACCATATATTTT
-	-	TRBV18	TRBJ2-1	CASSPKIDEQFF	TGTGCCAGCTCACCTAAAATCGATGAGCAGTTCTTC
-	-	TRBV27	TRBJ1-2	CASRGNRAGYGYTF	TGTGCCAGCAGAGGAAACAGGGCGGGCTATGGCTACACCTTC
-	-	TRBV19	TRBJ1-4	CASSPRGATNEKLFF	TGTGCCAGTAGTCCTCGCGGAGCAACTAATGAAAAACTGTTTTTT
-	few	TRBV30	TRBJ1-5	CAWSELRGGQPQHF	TGTGCCTGGAGTGAACTCAGGGGTGGCCAGCCCCAGCATTTT
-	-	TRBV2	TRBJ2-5	CASGGETQYF	TGTGCCAGTGGTGGGGAGACCCAGTACTTC
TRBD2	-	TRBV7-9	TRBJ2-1	CASSPSGGGNNEQFF	TGTGCCAGCAGCCCTAGCGGGGGGGGAAACAATGAGCAGTTCTTC
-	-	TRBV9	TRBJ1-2	CASSVYENYGYTF	TGTGCCAGCAGCGTATATGAAAACTATGGCTACACCTTC
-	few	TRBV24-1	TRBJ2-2	CATSDRSNTGELFF	TGTGCCACCAGCGACAGATCGAACACCGGGGAGCTGTTTTTT
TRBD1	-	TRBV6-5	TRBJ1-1	CASRSGTGNTEAFF	TGTGCCAGCAGATCCGGGACAGGGAACACTGAAGCTTTCTTT
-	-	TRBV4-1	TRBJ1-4	CASSRFPGTPATNEKLFF	TGCGCCAGCAGCCGTTTCCCCGGGACGCCTGCAACTAATGAAAAACTGTTTTTT
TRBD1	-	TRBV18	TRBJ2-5	CASSHRDRGQETQYF	TGTGCCAGCTCCCACCGGGACAGGGGGCAAGAGACCCAGTACTTC
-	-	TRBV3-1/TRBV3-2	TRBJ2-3	CASSPNLGDTQYF	TGTGCCAGCAGCCCCAACTTAGGGGATACGCAGTATTTT
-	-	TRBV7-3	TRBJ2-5	CASSLTYQETQYF	TGTGCCAGCAGCTTAACTTACCAAGAGACCCAGTACTTC
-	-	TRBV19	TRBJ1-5	CASSMPVQPQHF	TGTGCCAGTAGTATGCCGGTTCAGCCCCAGCATTTT
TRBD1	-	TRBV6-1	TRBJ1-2	CASSESGDSYGYTF	TGTGCCAGCAGTGAATCGGGGGACAGCTATGGCTACACCTTC
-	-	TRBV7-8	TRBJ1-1	CASSPQGQGAFF	TGTGCCAGCAGCCCTCAGGGGCAGGGGGCTTTCTTT
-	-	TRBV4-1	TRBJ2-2	CASSQGQGLNTGELFF	TGCGCCAGCAGCCAAGGGCAGGGTTTGAACACCGGGGAGCTGTTTTTT
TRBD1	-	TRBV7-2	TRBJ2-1	CASILDRVYNEQFF	TGTGCCAGCATCCTTGACAGGGTCTACAATGAGCAGTTCTTC
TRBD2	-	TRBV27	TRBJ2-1	CASANGLAVYNEQFF	TGTGCCAGCGCAAACGGACTAGCGGTTTACAATGAGCAGTTCTTC
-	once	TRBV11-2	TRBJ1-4	CASRSTATNEKLFF	TGTGCCAGCAGATCCACAGCAACTAATGAAAAACTGTTTTTT
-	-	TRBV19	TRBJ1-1	CASSPGQTNTEAFF	TGTGCCAGTAGTCCAGGACAGACAAACACTGAAGCTTTCTTT
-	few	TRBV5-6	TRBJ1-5	CASSLEPTFSNQPQHF	TGTGCCAGCAGCTTGGAACCGACTTTTAGCAATCAGCCCCAGCATTTT